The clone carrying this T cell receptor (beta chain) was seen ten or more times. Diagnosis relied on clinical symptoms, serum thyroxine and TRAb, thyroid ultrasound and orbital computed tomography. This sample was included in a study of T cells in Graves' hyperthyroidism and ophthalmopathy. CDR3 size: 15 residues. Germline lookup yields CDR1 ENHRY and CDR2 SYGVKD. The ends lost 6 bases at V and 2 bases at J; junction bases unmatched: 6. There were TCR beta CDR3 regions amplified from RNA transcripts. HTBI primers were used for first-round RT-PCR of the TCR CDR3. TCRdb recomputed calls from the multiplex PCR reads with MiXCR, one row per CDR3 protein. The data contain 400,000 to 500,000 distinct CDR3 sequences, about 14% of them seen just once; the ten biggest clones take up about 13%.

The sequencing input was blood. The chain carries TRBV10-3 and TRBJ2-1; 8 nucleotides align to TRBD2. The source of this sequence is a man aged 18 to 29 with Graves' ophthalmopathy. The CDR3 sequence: CAIRGTSGAYNEQFF. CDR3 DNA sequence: TGTGCCATCAGAGGCACTAGCGGTGCCTACAATGAGCAGTTCTTC.